The present T cell receptor beta chain was sequenced within a study of T-cell reconstitution after alpha-beta-depleted transplantation in children. As it was prepared, the TCRbeta library received unique molecular identifiers. TCRdb fed the PCR reads into MiXCR, producing one record per CDR3 protein. The sample contains tens of thousands of distinct CDR3 sequences, roughly 45% of which appear only once. Findings of the study overall: After one year, T-cell counts and TCRbeta diversity mostly came from new T cells. Alpha-beta T cells present about two months after transplant were reported to originate from several hundred expanded graft clones. High day-60 TCRbeta diversity in some patients came from surviving recipient T cells and thymic progenitors.

To note about this clonotype: The antigen is undetermined.

The sequence was obtained from a male patient younger than 18 who had a stem cell transplant for acute lymphoblastic leukemia, so the T cells may come from the graft donor. Here the sequenced sample was PBMCs, mostly from graft donor cells, taken 360 days after TCRalphabeta/CD19-depleted stem cell transplant.

CDR3 sequence: CASSLDGGPVADTQYF. The DNA of the CDR3 is TGTGCCAGCAGTTTGGATGGGGGTCCCGTCGCAGATACGCAGTATTTT. This rearrangement joins TRBV12-3 or TRBV12-4 to TRBJ2-3, with D tentatively TRBD1 or TRBD2 (5 bases each). This CDR3 has 16 amino acids. V dropped 3 bases and J dropped 4 bases, with 17 bases sitting between them.